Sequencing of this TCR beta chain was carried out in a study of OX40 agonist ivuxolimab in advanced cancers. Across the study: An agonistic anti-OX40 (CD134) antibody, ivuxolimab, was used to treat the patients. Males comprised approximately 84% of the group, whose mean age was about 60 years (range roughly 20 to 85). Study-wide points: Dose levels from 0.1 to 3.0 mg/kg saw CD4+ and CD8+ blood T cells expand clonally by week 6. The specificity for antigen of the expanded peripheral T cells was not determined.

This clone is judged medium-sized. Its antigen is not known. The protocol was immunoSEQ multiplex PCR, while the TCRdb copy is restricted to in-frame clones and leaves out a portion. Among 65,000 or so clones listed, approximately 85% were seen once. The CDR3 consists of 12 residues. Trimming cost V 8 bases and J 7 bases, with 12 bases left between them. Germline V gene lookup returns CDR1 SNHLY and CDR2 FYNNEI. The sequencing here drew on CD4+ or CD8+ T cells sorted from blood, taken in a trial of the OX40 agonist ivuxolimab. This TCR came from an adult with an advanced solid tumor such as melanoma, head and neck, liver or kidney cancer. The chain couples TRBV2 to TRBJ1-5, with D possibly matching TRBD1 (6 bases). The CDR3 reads CASEGGGQPQHF. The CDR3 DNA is TGTGCCAGCGAGGGGGGAGGACAGCCCCAGCATTTT.